A single sample is the source of the 25 T cell receptor beta chains below, sequenced in a study of PD-L1 blockade in urothelial cancer. The data were produced by immunoSEQ multiplex PCR, yet TCRdb's version contains in-frame clones alone and is incomplete. The sample shows just over 14,000 clones, 70% to 90% of them seen only once. The material sequenced was PBMCs, taken around atezolizumab (anti-PD-L1) treatment. All receptors derive from a man in his 70s with urothelial cancer.

The V call is TRBV19, the J call TRBJ1-2, with D unresolved. The germline V and J ends were trimmed by 7 bases and 8 bases, with 11 bases remaining between them. The CDR3 is 11 residues long. Germline assignment: CDR1 LNHDA and CDR2 SQIVND (reference sequence). CDR3 protein: CASKTSGGYTF. CDR3 in DNA: TGTGCCAGTAAGACATCAGGCGGCTACACCTTC.

The chain recombines TRBV18 with TRBJ2-6; tentative D call: TRBD1 (6 bases). Germline V CDR1 and CDR2: KGHSH, LQKENI. This CDR3 has 14 residues. V was pared by 9 bases and J by 0 bases, with 9 bases between. For the CDR3, the DNA is TGTGCCAGTAACAGGGACTCTGGGGCCAACGTCCTGACTTTC. Protein: CASNRDSGANVLTF. The whole variable domain, remainder taken from reference TRBV18 and TRBJ2-6, is NAGVMQNPRHLVRRRGQEARLRCSPMKGHSHVYWYRQLPEEGLKFMVYLQKENIIDESGMPKERFSAEFPKEGPSILRIQQVVRGDSAAYFCASNRDSGANVLTFGAGSRLTVL.

The V call is TRBV5-1, the J call TRBJ1-6, with D possibly TRBD1 on 6 matching bases. Per the germline V gene, CDR1 is SGHRS and CDR2 is YFSETQ. CDR3 size: 17 residues. Deletions cut 4 bases from V and 5 bases from J, with 19 bases between. The CDR3 loop is CASSPSGGQWHNSPLHF. The DNA for the CDR3 is TGCGCCAGCAGCCCCAGCGGGGGGCAATGGCATAATTCACCCCTCCACTTT. Using reference TRBV5-1 and TRBJ1-6 for the parts outside the CDR3, the full variable domain is KAGVTQTPRYLIKTRGQQVTLSCSPISGHRSVSWYQQTPGQGLQFLFEYFSETQRNKGNFPGRFSGRQFSNSRSEMNVSTLELGDSALYLCASSPSGGQWHNSPLHFGNGTRLTVT.

The sample holds one count of this clone. The J gene is TRBJ2-7, the V gene TRBV14, with 9 bases fitting TRBD1. V lost 4 bases, J lost 5 bases, and 6 bases stayed unmatched. Germline values: CDR1 SGHDN, CDR2 FVKESK. The CDR3 is 14 residues long. The CDR3 DNA is TGTGCCAGCAGCCCTAGAGGGACAGGGAACGAGCAGTACTTC. It yields the protein CASSPRGTGNEQYF.

V and J are TRBV27 and TRBJ2-1; 8 bases are a match to TRBD2. Unmatched junction bases numbered 8, after V lost 3 bases and J lost 7 bases. There are 15 residues in the CDR3. Germline values: CDR1 MNHEY, CDR2 SMNVEV (reference sequence). CDR3 sequence: CASSFYGGAQNEQFF. In DNA form, the CDR3 reads TGTGCCAGCAGTTTCTACGGGGGGGCCCAGAATGAGCAGTTCTTC.

The chain couples TRBV29-1 to TRBJ1-5, with no clear D. Germline assignment: CDR1 SQVTM and CDR2 ANQGSEA. CDR3 length equals 12 residues. The V end lost 8 bases, the J end lost 2 bases, and 10 bases lay between the germline ends. The CDR3 DNA sequence: TGCAGCTCCCAGGAGGGCAATCAGCCCCAGCATTTT. Amino acid sequence: CSSQEGNQPQHF.

V usage is TRBV7-7 and J usage is TRBJ2-5, with TRBD2 as a possible D gene (5 bases). Germline lookup yields CDR1 SSHAT and CDR2 FNYEAQ (reference sequence). V lost 1 base to trimming and J lost 4 bases, with 10 bases between them. CDR3 length equals 14 residues. The CDR3 protein is CASSLELGSETQYF. In DNA form, the CDR3 reads TGTGCCAGCAGCTTAGAACTAGGGTCAGAGACCCAGTACTTC.

The CDR3 DNA reads as TGTGCCAGCAGCTTACTTGACAGGGAGGGAGTAGCGGGGTCCGGGGCCCAGTACTTC. Residues: CASSLLDREGVAGSGAQYF. The chain has TRBV11-2 and TRBJ2-5; possibly TRBD2 for D (8 bases). Germline assignment: CDR1 SGHAT and CDR2 FQNNGV. The CDR3 spans 19 residues. Trimming took off 2 bases at V and 9 bases at J, with 31 bases between the two ends.

V gene TRBV29-1 combines with J gene TRBJ2-7, with 8 bases fitting TRBD1. The CDR3 runs 14 residues. The germline gives CDR1 SQVTM, CDR2 ANQGSEA. After removal of 3 bases from V and 3 bases from J, the junction contained 7 bases not matched to a gene. In nucleotides, the CDR3 is TGCAGCGTTGAGGTCCTCGGACAGGGCTACGAGCAGTACTTC. This codes for CSVEVLGQGYEQYF.

The chain combines TRBV25-1 with TRBJ2-5, with D possibly TRBD1 on 5 matching bases. Trimming pared 6 bases from V and 5 bases from J, leaving 13 bases between. Germline loops: CDR1 MGHDK, CDR2 SYGVNS. The CDR3 consists of 13 residues. CDR3 nucleotide sequence: TGTGCCAGCAGCCCAGACTCAGGGGAGACCCAGTACTTC. As protein: CASSPDSGETQYF. Variable domain in full (rest from reference TRBV25-1 and TRBJ2-5): EADIYQTPRYLVIGTGKKITLECSQTMGHDKMYWYQQDPGMELHLIHYSYGVNSTEKGDLSSESTVSRIRTEHFPLTLESARPSHTSQYLCASSPDSGETQYFGPGTRLLVL.

The chain carries TRBV27 and TRBJ2-1; tentative D call: TRBD2 (6 bases). Trimming stripped 1 base from V and 7 bases from J, with 8 bases between. The CDR3 is made up of 13 amino acids. Germline V CDR1 and CDR2: MNHEY, SMNVEV (reference sequence). CDR3 in DNA: TGTGCCAGCAGTTTATTTGGGGGGAATGAGCAGTTCTTC. It translates to CASSLFGGNEQFF.

The chain couples TRBV5-1 to TRBJ2-3; 10 bases line up with TRBD2. This CDR3 has 17 residues. The J segment lost 1 base and the V segment lost 4 bases, leaving 9 bases of the junction unmatched. Germline CDR1 reads SGHRS; CDR2 reads YFSETQ. The CDR3 DNA reads TGCGCCAGCAGCCCGGGCGGGCTAGCGGGGGGCACAGATACGCAGTATTTT. The encoded protein is CASSPGGLAGGTDTQYF. Full variable domain (rest looked up from reference TRBV5-1 and TRBJ2-3): KAGVTQTPRYLIKTRGQQVTLSCSPISGHRSVSWYQQTPGQGLQFLFEYFSETQRNKGNFPGRFSGRQFSNSRSEMNVSTLELGDSALYLCASSPGGLAGGTDTQYFGPGTRLTVL.

As DNA, the CDR3 is TGTGCCAGCAGCTCGACAGGACAGGCAGATACGCAGTATTTT. Translation: CASSSTGQADTQYF. The V gene is TRBV7-9, the J gene TRBJ2-3, with 7 bases that match TRBD1. Germline loops: CDR1 SEHNR, CDR2 FQNEAQ (reference sequence). CDR3 length: 14 amino acids. V dropped 4 bases and J dropped 4; count of bases not matched to a gene: 5.

This chain links TRBV25-1 with TRBJ1-5; 9 bases are shared with TRBD1. The CDR3 has 15 residues. The junction had 9 bases not matched to a gene; V was cut back by 4 bases and J by 8 bases. Germline assignment: CDR1 MGHDK and CDR2 SYGVNS. The CDR3 DNA reads as TGTGCCAGCAGTGGCGGACACAGGGGGCTGGAGCCCCAGCATTTT. Residues: CASSGGHRGLEPQHF.

The gene calls are TRBV7-8 and TRBJ2-6, with 9 nucleotides matching TRBD1. Looked up from germline, CDR1 is SGHVS and CDR2 is FQNEAQ. After removal of 2 bases from V and 2 bases from J, the junction contained 10 bases not matched to a gene. The CDR3 runs 19 residues. The CDR3 nucleotides are TGTGCCAGCAGCTTACCTTACAGGGGGCGCGTTGCTGGGGCCAACGTCCTGACTTTC. It translates to CASSLPYRGRVAGANVLTF.

The chain carries TRBV2 and TRBJ2-7, with 8 bases aligning to TRBD2. From germline, CDR1 is SNHLY and CDR2 FYNNEI. J was trimmed by 5 bases and V by 7 bases; bases with no gene match: 13. The CDR3 is 15 amino acids. The CDR3 sequence is CASTSSGGSGDEQYF. CDR3 nucleotide sequence: TGTGCCAGCACCTCCTCGGGGGGTAGCGGGGACGAGCAGTACTTC.

V and J are TRBV10-3 and TRBJ1-1, with D possibly being TRBD1 (5 bases). The ends were cut back, 6 bases at V and 5 bases at J, with 22 bases in the middle. The CDR3 sequence is 16 residues long. The germline V gene has CDR1 ENHRY and CDR2 SYGVKD. The CDR3 DNA sequence: TGTGCCATCAGAAGAGGGACGGAGGGTAAAGGGACTGAAGCTTTCTTT. Amino acids: CAIRRGTEGKGTEAFF.

This clone was seen more than once but under ten times. The gene calls are TRBV28 and TRBJ1-6, with D possibly being TRBD1 (5 bases). Germline V gene data show CDR1 as MDHEN and CDR2 as SYDVKM. The CDR3 runs 15 residues. Trimming cost V 6 bases and J 6 bases, with 15 bases left between them. Written as DNA, the CDR3 is TGTGCCAGCAGCTGGGGAGGGGCCGCTAATTCACCCCTCCACTTT. Translation: CASSWGGAANSPLHF.

The V and J genes are TRBV5-1 and TRBJ1-2; 8 nucleotides align to TRBD1. This CDR3 has 16 residues. Germline CDR1 and CDR2: SGHRS and YFSETQ. V trimming: 0 bases; J trimming: 5 bases; junction bases outside the gene matches: 9. This chain's CDR3 is CASSLAATGVGYGYTF. The CDR3 nucleotides read TGCGCCAGCAGCTTGGCCGCGACAGGGGTTGGGTATGGCTACACCTTC.

The chain links TRBV9 to TRBJ2-3; 9 bases align to TRBD2. The J segment lost 7 bases and the V segment lost 5 bases, leaving 5 bases of the junction unmatched. The CDR3 loop spans 13 amino acids. CDR1 SGDLS and CDR2 YYNGEE come from the germline V gene. The CDR3 loop reads CASSAGGQHTQYF. The CDR3 DNA follows: TGTGCCAGCAGTGCGGGGGGGCAACATACGCAGTATTTT.

This chain links TRBV11-2 with TRBJ2-3; D is unclear. The CDR3 extends over 16 amino acids. V lost 1 base, J lost 2 bases, and 13 bases lay in between. Germline CDR1 and CDR2: SGHAT and FQNNGV. The CDR3 nucleotides read TGTGCCAGCAGCTTAGTAGCTGGCCACATCACAGATACGCAGTATTTT. The encoded protein is CASSLVAGHITDTQYF.

The chain's CDR3 is CASSVAGTGGSPLHF. Written as DNA, the CDR3 is TGTGCCAGCAGTGTAGCCGGGACAGGGGGCTCACCCCTCCACTTT. The chain couples TRBV28 to TRBJ1-6, with 12 bases identical to TRBD1. This CDR3 is 15 amino acids long. From germline, CDR1 is MDHEN and CDR2 SYDVKM. V shed 5 bases and J 10 bases; nucleotides not matched to a gene: 6.

The chain combines TRBV19 with TRBJ1-2; D remains unclear. Trimming removed 4 bases at V and 1 base at J, with 16 bases between. Germline values: CDR1 LNHDA, CDR2 SQIVND (reference sequence). There are 16 residues in the CDR3. Here the CDR3 reads CASSTIWTENNYGYTF. CDR3 bases: TGTGCCAGTAGTACCATTTGGACTGAGAATAACTATGGCTACACCTTC.

The V gene is TRBV6-1, the J gene TRBJ2-1, with 7 nucleotides matching TRBD1. The germline gives CDR1 MNHNS, CDR2 SASEGT. The V and J ends lost 10 bases and 6 bases, in that order; junction bases with no gene match: 9. The CDR3 totals 13 residues. The CDR3 sequence: CATLERGRNEQFF. DNA of the CDR3: TGTGCCACCTTGGAAAGGGGGCGCAATGAGCAGTTCTTC.

This chain connects TRBV6-1 to TRBJ2-1, with 13 bases identical to TRBD2. Losses at the gene ends were 1 base for V and 7 bases for J; bases not matched to a gene: 1. CDR3 length: 15 amino acids. Germline-derived CDR1 and CDR2 are MNHNS and SASEGT. CDR3 nucleotides: TGTGCCAGCAGTGAAGGGACTAGCGGGGGTAATGAGCAGTTCTTC. Its translation is CASSEGTSGGNEQFF.